The source of this T cell receptor beta chain is a study of T cell responses to AZD1222 COVID-19 vaccine listed by TCRdb under 2021. For the study in its entirety: TCR sequencing covered over 230 trial participants: 207 given two doses of AZD1222 and about 26 given two doses of MenACWY control vaccine. Trial participants were enrolled into age subgroups of 18-55, 56-69 and 70-plus years, which contained approximately 150, 30 and 60 TCR-sequenced participants, respectively.

Turning to this clone: Its antigen is not yet known. The input lacks base qualities; no much larger clone sits a single base away.

On the study overall, not on this receptor specifically: Reportedly, almost half of the unique spike-specific TCRs recognized epitopes lying outside the regions that are mutated in the B.1.351 and B.1.1.7 variants. After two AZD1222 doses, both the breadth and the depth of spike-specific TCRs were significantly higher than at day 0 and than in MenACWY recipients. Conclusions about previously exposed vaccinees are limited because only six or seven AZD1222 recipients were SARS-CoV-2 seropositive at baseline. CD4 TCRs associated with the vaccine covered the entire spike protein, and the dominant responses were in regions 160-218 and 743-854. No day 14 peak-response samples were available, so repertoires were characterized only after the peak T cell response. In the small 56-69-year group, the increase in depth fell short of significance, most likely because of low power. Participants were mostly white British and included more females than males, and it was suggested by the authors that clonal diversity may have been underestimated.

The germline V gene sets CDR1 to MDHEN and CDR2 to SYDVKM. Counted from cysteine to phenylalanine, this CDR3 has 14 amino acids. Kept here is only the CDR3 DNA, which spans 42 bases and is read in frame from base 1. Between the V and J ends, shortened by 7 bases and 3 bases respectively, the junction contains 16 bases. The CDR3 regions of human TCRbeta chains were analyzed by immunosequencing. Under the source paper's analysis protocol: TCRs in the repertoires were matched against a reference library of SARS-CoV-2-specific TCRs that had been generated with the MIRA antigen-specificity platform. Breadth was defined as the fraction of unique TCRs that were SARS-CoV-2-associated. Depth was defined as the fraction of total T cells that were SARS-CoV-2-associated. Each spike-specific TCR was assigned to its reactive spike region and to a CD4 or CD8 class using the MIRA data. Log10-transformed breadth and depth values were compared by one-way ANOVA with Sidak's multiple comparisons tests. This is the immuneACCESS table as TCRdb keeps it, with only in-frame sequences that have V and J called. A part of the clones is gone; compared with another copy, unresolved V genes explain less than half, and the rest is unexplained. The DNA gave D and trimming, while V, J and clone size come from that table. For this sample the table gives some 150,000 clones, of which 70% to 90% were detected only once. The ten largest clones add up to 3% to 4% of the sample.

The sample's time point label is to be understood as: about 28 days (+/-7) after the second vaccine dose. AZD1222 recipients given second doses at about 4 weeks or at about 12 weeks were pooled, since spike-specific TCR depth and breadth were not found to differ between the two schedules. Samples from vaccinated people were obtained from the UK trials COV001 and COV002, which included a single-blind randomized controlled phase 2/3 trial of AZD1222 (ChAdOx1 nCoV-19) in healthy adults. For TCRbeta chain sequencing, PBMC samples were collected from trial participants at day 0 and at day 28 after the second dose.

The specimen comprised peripheral blood, sampled 28 days after the second AZD1222 dose. The V and J genes are TRBV28 and TRBJ2-7; TRBD1 is a possible D gene, resting on 5 matching bases. This sequence was found in an adult who received the AZD1222 COVID-19 vaccine. The CDR3 has the sequence CASNDPTGVYEQYF. The DNA reads TGTGCCAGCAACGACCCAACAGGTGTCTACGAGCAGTACTTC.